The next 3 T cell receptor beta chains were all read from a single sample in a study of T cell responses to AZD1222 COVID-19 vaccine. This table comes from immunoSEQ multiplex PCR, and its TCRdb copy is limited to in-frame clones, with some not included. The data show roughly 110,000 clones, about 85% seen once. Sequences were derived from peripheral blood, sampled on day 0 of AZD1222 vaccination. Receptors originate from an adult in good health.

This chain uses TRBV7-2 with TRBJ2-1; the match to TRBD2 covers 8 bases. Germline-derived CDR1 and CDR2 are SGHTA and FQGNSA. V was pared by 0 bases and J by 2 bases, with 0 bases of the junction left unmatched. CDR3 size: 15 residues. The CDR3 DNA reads TGTGCCAGCAGCTTAGCACTAGCGGCCTACAATGAGCAGTTCTTC. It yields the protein CASSLALAAYNEQFF. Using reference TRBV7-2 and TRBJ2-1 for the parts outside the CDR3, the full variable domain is GAGVSQSPSNKVTEKGKDVELRCDPISGHTALYWYRQSLGQGLEFLIYFQGNSAPDKSGLPSDRFSAERTGGSVSTLTIQRTQQEDSAVYLCASSLALAAYNEQFFGPGTRLTVL.

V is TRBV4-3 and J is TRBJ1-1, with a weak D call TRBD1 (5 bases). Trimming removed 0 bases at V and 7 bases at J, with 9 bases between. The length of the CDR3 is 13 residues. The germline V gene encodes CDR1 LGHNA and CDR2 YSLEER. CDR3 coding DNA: TGCGCCAGCAGCCAAGACCCAGGGATTGAAGCTTTCTTT. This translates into CASSQDPGIEAFF.

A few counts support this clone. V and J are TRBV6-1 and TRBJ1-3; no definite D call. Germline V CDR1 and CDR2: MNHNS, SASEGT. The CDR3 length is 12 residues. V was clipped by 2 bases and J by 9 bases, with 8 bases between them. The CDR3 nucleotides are TGTGCCAGCAGTGAATTTGGCGGCACCATATATTTT. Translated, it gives CASSEFGGTIYF.